These T cell receptor beta chains were read from a single sample in a study of CD8 T cells in Susac syndrome. TCRdb called the immunoSEQ multiplex PCR reads again in MiXCR, with one record for every CDR3 protein. The sample yields roughly 140,000 distinct CDR3 sequences, 90% to 95% seen once. Sequenced material: CD8+ T cells from PBMCs. These receptors were obtained from a human donor with multiple sclerosis. Each CDR3 is given with its conserved first and last residue. A D gene is named only where the DNA matches it firmly. Size tells how often a clone was seen (once, few, many) or the class of an expanded clone, and some rows leave it out.

D	size	V	J	CDR3	DNA
TRBD1	once	TRBV6-2/TRBV6-3	TRBJ1-5	CASSYSKDRGRLDQPQHF	TGTGCCAGCAGTTACTCAAAGGACAGGGGGCGATTAGACCAGCCCCAGCATTTT
.	.	TRBV29-1	TRBJ1-1	CSAPLQENTEAFF	TGCAGCGCCCCCCTTCAGGAGAACACTGAAGCTTTCTTT
.	few	TRBV11-2	TRBJ2-7	CASSQGVSYEQYF	TGTGCCAGCAGCCAAGGGGTTTCCTACGAGCAGTACTTC
.	.	TRBV20-1	TRBJ2-3	CSARATGSWSPDTQYF	TGCAGTGCTAGGGCTACAGGGAGTTGGTCCCCAGATACGCAGTATTTT
.	.	TRBV4-2	TRBJ1-6	CASSQGSRDSPLHF	TGTGCCAGCAGCCAAGGGTCAAGGGATTCACCCCTCCACTTT
TRBD1	once	TRBV2	TRBJ1-2	CASQGARGYTF	TGTGCCAGCCAGGGGGCGCGGGGCTACACCTTC
.	once	TRBV4-1	TRBJ1-1	CASSQDVRVTEAFF	TGCGCCAGCAGCCAAGATGTCCGGGTCACTGAAGCTTTCTTT
.	.	TRBV9	TRBJ2-7	CASSGQRSSYEQYF	TGTGCCAGCAGCGGACAAAGGAGCTCCTACGAGCAGTACTTC
.	.	TRBV5-4	TRBJ1-1	CASEGNTEAFF	TGTGCCAGCGAAGGGAACACTGAAGCTTTCTTT
TRBD2	.	TRBV6-6	TRBJ2-5	CATRPGGEETQYF	TGTGCCACTCGACCGGGGGGGGAAGAGACCCAGTACTTC
TRBD1	.	TRBV7-9	TRBJ2-5	CAARKTGLETQYF	TGTGCCGCCCGAAAGACAGGGTTGGAGACCCAGTACTTC
TRBD1	.	TRBV7-9	TRBJ1-2	CASSQGGRGYTF	TGTGCCAGCAGCCAGGGGGGACGGGGCTACACCTTC
.	.	TRBV30	TRBJ1-2	CASEDLEVNYGYTF	TGTGCCTCGGAAGACCTGGAGGTGAACTATGGCTACACCTTC
.	once	TRBV30	TRBJ2-1	CAWSSQRYNEQFF	TGTGCCTGGAGTTCCCAACGATACAATGAGCAGTTCTTC
.	.	TRBV20-1	TRBJ1-2	CSARQTGYYGYTF	TGCAGTGCTAGACAGACAGGATACTATGGCTACACCTTC
TRBD1	.	TRBV6-5	TRBJ2-5	CASSSGTGVQETQYF	TGTGCCAGCAGTTCCGGGACAGGGGTCCAAGAGACCCAGTACTTC
TRBD1	.	TRBV2	TRBJ1-6	CATWTGRDLHF	TGTGCCACCTGGACAGGGAGGGACCTCCACTTT
.	.	TRBV2	TRBJ1-5	CASSEGTGRDEPQHF	TGTGCCAGCAGTGAAGGAACAGGGAGGGATGAGCCCCAGCATTTT
TRBD2	.	TRBV3-1	TRBJ2-1	CASSEGTSGGLVYNEQFF	TGTGCCAGCAGCGAAGGGACTAGCGGGGGCCTAGTCTACAATGAGCAGTTCTTC
.	.	TRBV29-1	TRBJ2-2	CSVDFTGDTGELFF	TGCAGCGTTGATTTTACCGGGGACACCGGGGAGCTGTTTTTT
TRBD2	.	TRBV12-3/TRBV12-4	TRBJ2-1	CASRPSGVGNEQFF	TGTGCCAGCAGACCTAGCGGGGTTGGGAATGAGCAGTTCTTC
TRBD2	.	TRBV9	TRBJ2-3	CASTSPGRGGTDTQYF	TGTGCCAGCACGTCACCAGGGCGGGGGGGCACAGATACGCAGTATTTT
.	once	TRBV20-1	TRBJ2-1	CSASVGGPGNEQFF	TGCAGTGCTAGTGTAGGGGGGCCCGGGAATGAGCAGTTCTTC
.	.	TRBV19	TRBJ2-1	CASSAPGFYNEQFF	TGTGCCAGTAGTGCTCCGGGATTCTACAATGAGCAGTTCTTC
TRBD1	.	TRBV7-2	TRBJ1-3	CASTTGAGNTIYF	TGTGCCAGCACCACAGGGGCTGGAAACACCATATATTTT
.	.	TRBV12-3/TRBV12-4	TRBJ2-1	CASSFGGPIGNEQFF	TGTGCCAGCAGTTTCGGGGGCCCCATAGGAAATGAGCAGTTCTTC
.	.	TRBV27	TRBJ2-7	CASGRYYEQYF	TGTGCCTCAGGTCGGTACTACGAGCAGTACTTC
TRBD1	.	TRBV7-8	TRBJ2-7	CASSNRDRDAYEQYF	TGTGCCAGCAGCAACCGGGACAGAGATGCCTACGAGCAGTACTTC
.	.	TRBV9	TRBJ2-3	CASSVSGGATDTQYF	TGTGCCAGCAGCGTATCAGGGGGGGCCACAGATACGCAGTATTTT
.	.	TRBV29-1	TRBJ2-3	CSVEDTRAPGYTQYF	TGCAGCGTTGAAGATACCCGAGCTCCGGGGTATACGCAGTATTTT
.	.	TRBV27	TRBJ2-2	CASSLGRGLKAGELFF	TGTGCCAGCAGTTTAGGCAGGGGATTAAAGGCCGGGGAGCTGTTTTTT
.	.	TRBV29-1	TRBJ1-1	CSGHGGTEAFF	TGCAGCGGACACGGGGGTACTGAAGCTTTCTTT
TRBD2	.	TRBV28	TRBJ2-3	CASSQLAGGYTDTQYF	TGTGCCAGCAGCCAACTAGCGGGGGGATACACAGATACGCAGTATTTT
.	.	TRBV14	TRBJ2-1	CASSQARGYNEQFF	TGTGCCAGCAGCCAAGCCCGAGGCTACAATGAGCAGTTCTTC
.	.	TRBV28	TRBJ2-7	CASSLRTADEQYF	TGTGCCAGCAGTTTGAGGACAGCGGACGAGCAGTACTTC
.	.	TRBV12-3/TRBV12-4	TRBJ2-3	CASMGSPDTQYF	TGTGCCAGCATGGGTTCTCCAGATACGCAGTATTTT
.	.	TRBV30	TRBJ2-3	CAWSVVLEPDTQYF	TGTGCCTGGAGTGTCGTACTAGAGCCCGATACGCAGTATTTT
TRBD2	.	TRBV30	TRBJ2-1	CACGGENSYNEQFF	TGTGCCTGTGGGGGGGAGAACTCCTACAATGAGCAGTTCTTC
.	.	TRBV3-1	TRBJ2-7	CASSHFGDYEQYF	TGTGCCAGCAGCCATTTCGGGGACTACGAGCAGTACTTC
.	.	TRBV30	TRBJ2-6	CAWRYGNSGANVLTF	TGTGCCTGGAGGTATGGCAACTCTGGGGCCAACGTCCTGACTTTC
.	.	TRBV5-1	TRBJ1-1	CASSLGRTQSTEAFF	TGCGCCAGCAGCTTGGGACGGACCCAGTCCACTGAAGCTTTCTTT
.	.	TRBV12-3/TRBV12-4	TRBJ2-1	CASSWGSEQFF	TGTGCCAGCAGTTGGGGGAGCGAGCAGTTCTTC
.	.	TRBV9	TRBJ1-1	CASSPPLNRATEAFF	TGTGCCAGCAGCCCCCCCCTCAATCGGGCCACTGAAGCTTTCTTT
TRBD2	.	TRBV29-1	TRBJ2-7	CSVLMAGGRSSYEQYF	TGCAGCGTCCTCATGGCGGGGGGCCGATCCTCCTACGAGCAGTACTTC
TRBD1	.	TRBV7-9	TRBJ1-4	CASSPSRDRDRNEKLFF	TGTGCCAGCAGCCCGTCCCGGGACAGGGATCGGAATGAAAAACTGTTTTTT
TRBD1	.	TRBV6-1	TRBJ2-7	CATWGQGFSYEQYF	TGTGCCACGTGGGGACAGGGTTTTTCCTACGAGCAGTACTTC
.	.	TRBV5-6	TRBJ1-1	CASSLGRDEAFF	TGTGCCAGCAGCTTGGGACGGGATGAAGCTTTCTTT
.	.	TRBV12-5	TRBJ1-5	CASGLPQERNQPQHF	TGTGCTAGTGGTTTACCCCAGGAGCGAAATCAGCCCCAGCATTTT
.	.	TRBV4-1	TRBJ2-1	CASSHGWDNEQFF	TGCGCCAGCAGCCACGGATGGGACAATGAGCAGTTCTTC
TRBD1	.	TRBV3-1	TRBJ1-4	CASSQDEPRGEKLFF	TGTGCCAGCAGCCAAGATGAACCCAGGGGGGAAAAACTGTTTTTT
.	.	TRBV5-1	TRBJ1-1	CASRAGLTEAFF	TGCGCGTCCCGGGCGGGGTTGACTGAAGCTTTCTTT
.	.	TRBV5-6	TRBJ1-2	CASSSGGRVVGYTF	TGTGCCAGCAGCTCCGGCGGCAGGGTAGTTGGCTACACCTTC